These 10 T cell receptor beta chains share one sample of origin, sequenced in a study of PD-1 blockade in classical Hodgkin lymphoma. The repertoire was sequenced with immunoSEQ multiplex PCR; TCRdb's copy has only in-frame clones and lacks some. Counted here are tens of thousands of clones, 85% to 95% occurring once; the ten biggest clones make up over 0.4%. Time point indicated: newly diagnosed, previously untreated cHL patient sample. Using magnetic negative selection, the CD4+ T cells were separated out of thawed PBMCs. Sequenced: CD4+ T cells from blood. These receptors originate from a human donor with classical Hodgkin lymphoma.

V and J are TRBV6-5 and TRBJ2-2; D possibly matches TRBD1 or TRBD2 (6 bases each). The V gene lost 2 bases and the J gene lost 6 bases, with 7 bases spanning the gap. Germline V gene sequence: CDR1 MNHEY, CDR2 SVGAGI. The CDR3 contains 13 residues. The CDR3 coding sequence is TGTGCCAGCAGTTACAGGGGGGCCGGGGAGCTGTTTTTT. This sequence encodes CASSYRGAGELFF.

The CDR3: CASSPQWSLQRAQYF. The CDR3 coding sequence is TGTGCCAGCAGTCCCCAGTGGAGCCTGCAGCGGGCCCAGTACTTC. This chain connects TRBV6-1 to TRBJ2-5; maybe TRBD2 (6 bases). The CDR3 loop spans 15 amino acids. Germline V gene sequence: CDR1 MNHNS, CDR2 SASEGT. V lost 5 bases to trimming and J lost 9 bases, with 22 bases between them.

The CDR3 sequence is CASPTNTEAFF. The DNA for the CDR3 is TGTGCCAGCCCGACGAACACTGAAGCTTTCTTT. The genes are TRBV27 and TRBJ1-1, with unresolved D. The V and J ends lost 8 bases and 1 base respectively, with 5 bases between them. Germline CDR1 MNHEY, CDR2 SMNVEV (reference sequence). The CDR3 consists of 11 residues.

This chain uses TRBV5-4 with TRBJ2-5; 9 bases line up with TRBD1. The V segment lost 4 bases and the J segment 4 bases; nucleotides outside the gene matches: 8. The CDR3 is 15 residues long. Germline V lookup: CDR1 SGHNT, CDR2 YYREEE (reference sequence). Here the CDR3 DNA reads TGTGCCAGCAGCCCTAACTCGGACAGGGGAGAGACCCAGTACTTC. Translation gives CASSPNSDRGETQYF. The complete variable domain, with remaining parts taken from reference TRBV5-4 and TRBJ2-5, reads ETGVTQSPTHLIKTRGQQVTLRCSSQSGHNTVSWYQQALGQGPQFIFQYYREEENGRGNFPPRFSGLQFPNYSSELNVNALELDDSALYLCASSPNSDRGETQYFGPGTRLLVL.

DNA for the CDR3: TGCGCCAGCAGTGTAGGCGGGAGATTTAATGAGCAGTTCTTC. This sequence encodes CASSVGGRFNEQFF. V gene TRBV10-1 combines with J gene TRBJ2-1; 7 bases fit TRBD2. CDR1 is WNHNN and CDR2 is SYGVQD in the germline V gene (reference sequence). The CDR3 length is 14 residues. Trimming removed 4 bases from V and 7 bases from J; junction bases left unmatched: 7.

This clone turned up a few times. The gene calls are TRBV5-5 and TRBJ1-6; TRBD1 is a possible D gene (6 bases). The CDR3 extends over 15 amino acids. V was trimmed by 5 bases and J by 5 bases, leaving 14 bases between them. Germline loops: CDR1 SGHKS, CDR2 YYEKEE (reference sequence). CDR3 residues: CASRLGGSDNSPLHF. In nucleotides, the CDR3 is TGTGCCAGCAGACTCGGGGGCAGTGATAATTCACCCCTCCACTTT.

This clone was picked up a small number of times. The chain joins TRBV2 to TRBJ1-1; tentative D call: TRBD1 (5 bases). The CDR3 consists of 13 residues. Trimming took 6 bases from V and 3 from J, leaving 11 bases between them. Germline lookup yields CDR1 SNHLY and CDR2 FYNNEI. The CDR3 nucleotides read TGTGCCAGCAGAGGGCAGGGTTACACTGAAGCTTTCTTT. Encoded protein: CASRGQGYTEAFF.

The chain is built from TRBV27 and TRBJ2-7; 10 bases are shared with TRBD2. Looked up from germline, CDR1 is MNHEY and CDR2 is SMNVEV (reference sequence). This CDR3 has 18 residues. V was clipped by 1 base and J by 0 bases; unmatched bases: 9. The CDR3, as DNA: TGTGCCAGCAGTTTATTTCCATCAGCGGGAGGGAGCTCCTACGAGCAGTACTTC. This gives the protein CASSLFPSAGGSSYEQYF.

CDR3 sequence reads: CASSPRWGVNTGELFF. The CDR3 region has the DNA TGTGCCAGCAGCCCTCGGTGGGGGGTTAACACCGGGGAGCTGTTTTTT. This rearrangement joins TRBV5-4 to TRBJ2-2; perhaps TRBD2 as D (6 bases). Germline V gene sequence: CDR1 SGHNT, CDR2 YYREEE (reference sequence). The length of the CDR3 is 16 residues. V was cut by 4 bases and J by 2 bases, with 15 bases left in between.

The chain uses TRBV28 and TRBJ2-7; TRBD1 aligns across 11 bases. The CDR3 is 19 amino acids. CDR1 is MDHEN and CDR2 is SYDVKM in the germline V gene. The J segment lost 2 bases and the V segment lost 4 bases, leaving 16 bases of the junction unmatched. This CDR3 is CASSSWTGGGRTSTYEQYF. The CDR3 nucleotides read TGTGCCAGCAGTTCATGGACAGGGGGCGGCCGGACTAGTACCTACGAGCAGTACTTC.